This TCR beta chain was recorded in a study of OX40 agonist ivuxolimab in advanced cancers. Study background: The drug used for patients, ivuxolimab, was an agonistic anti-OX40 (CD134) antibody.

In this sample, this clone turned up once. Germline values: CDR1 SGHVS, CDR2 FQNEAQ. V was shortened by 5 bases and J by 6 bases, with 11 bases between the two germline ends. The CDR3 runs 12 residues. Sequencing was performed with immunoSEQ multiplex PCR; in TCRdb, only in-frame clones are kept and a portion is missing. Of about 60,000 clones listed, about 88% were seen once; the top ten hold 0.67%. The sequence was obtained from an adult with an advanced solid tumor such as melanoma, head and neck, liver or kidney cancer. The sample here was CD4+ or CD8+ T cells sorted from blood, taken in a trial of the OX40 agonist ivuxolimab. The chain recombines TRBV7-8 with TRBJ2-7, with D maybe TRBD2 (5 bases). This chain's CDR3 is CASSPPGVEQYF. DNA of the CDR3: TGTGCCAGCAGCCCGCCCGGGGTCGAGCAGTACTTC.